This T cell receptor (beta chain) originates from a study of shared clonotypes between healthy human individuals. Study results and limitations: Few donors limited the genetic and exposure-history diversity represented.

Partitioning of CD4+ cells yielded a CD45RA+ naive subset and a CD45RA-negative memory subset. Note on this clone: Its antigen is still unknown.

Each replicate PCR on the sorted subsets used approximately 200 ng DNA (around 31,000 T cell genomes). Per the authors' pipeline: There were no quality scores in the junction-only immunoSEQ sequences, so filtering differed. The assay was immunoSEQ multiplex PCR, and TCRdb's table has in-frame clones only and misses some. From that table come the V and J calls and clone size; the DNA was used to work out D and trimming. The data show around 700,000 clones, with around 74% seen just once and 1.5% to 2% held by the top ten. CDR1 is LNHNV, CDR2 YYDKDF, per germline (reference sequence). The CDR3 runs 14 residues. Between the trimmed V and J ends, which lost 2 bases and 4 bases, there was a span of 8 bases.

The chain has TRBV15 and TRBJ1-4; no definite D call. Sequenced: memory CD4+ T cells sorted from blood. The subset is: CD45RA-negative fraction. This clonotype originated in a woman in her 30s in good health. Written as DNA, the CDR3 is TGTGCCACCAGCAGACCCCCCAGTAATGAAAAACTGTTTTTT. The encoded protein is CATSRPPSNEKLFF.